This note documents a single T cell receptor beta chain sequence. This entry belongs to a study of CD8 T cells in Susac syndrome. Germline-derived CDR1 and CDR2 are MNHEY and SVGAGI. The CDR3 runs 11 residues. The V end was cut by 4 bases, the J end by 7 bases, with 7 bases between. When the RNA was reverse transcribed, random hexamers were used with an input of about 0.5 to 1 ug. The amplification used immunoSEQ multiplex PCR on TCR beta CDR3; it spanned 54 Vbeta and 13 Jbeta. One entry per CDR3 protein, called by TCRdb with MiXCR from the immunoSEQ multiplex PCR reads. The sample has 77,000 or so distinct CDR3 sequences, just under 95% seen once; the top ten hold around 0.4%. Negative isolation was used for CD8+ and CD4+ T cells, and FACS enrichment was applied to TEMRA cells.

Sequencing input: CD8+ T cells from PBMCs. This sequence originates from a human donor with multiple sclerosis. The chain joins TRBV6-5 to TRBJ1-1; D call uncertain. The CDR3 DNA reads TGTGCCAGCAGTTCTGGAGTTGAAGCTTTCTTT. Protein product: CASSSGVEAFF.